Shown below are 5 T cell receptor beta chains from a single sample sequenced in a study of blood T cell repertoires in COVID-19. Assay: immunoSEQ multiplex PCR; the TCRdb copy retains only in-frame clones and omits some. Seen here are about 240,000 clones, around 85% observed once, and the top ten hold around 9.9%. Source material: peripheral blood. The source is a woman aged 80 or over with acute or convalescent COVID-19.

This clone is a singleton in its sample. The chain couples TRBV6-1 to TRBJ2-3; 8 nucleotides line up with TRBD2. The CDR3 length is 16 residues. Germline V gene sequence: CDR1 MNHNS, CDR2 SASEGT. V shed 4 bases and J 2 bases; nucleotides not matched to a gene: 8. CDR3 in amino acids: CASSVRGGSHTDTQYF. The CDR3 DNA is TGTGCCAGCAGTGTTCGGGGGGGTTCTCACACAGATACGCAGTATTTT.

V and J are TRBV7-8 and TRBJ1-1; a possible D gene is TRBD1 (6 bases). Germline CDR1 SGHVS, CDR2 FQNEAQ. Trimming left V 5 bases short and J 3 bases short, with 10 bases between. The CDR3 runs 13 residues. The CDR3 loop is CASSLGQYTEAFF. CDR3 in DNA: TGTGCCAGCAGCCTAGGACAGTACACTGAAGCTTTCTTT.

The chain uses TRBV7-2 and TRBJ1-3; D may be TRBD1 (5 bases). The CDR3 covers 15 residues. The V gene's germline CDR1 is SGHTA and CDR2 FQGNSA. Trimming cost V 4 bases and J 0 bases, with 10 bases left between them. CDR3 in amino acids: CASSSRGGSGNTIYF. The CDR3 nucleotides read TGTGCCAGCAGCTCCCGGGGGGGCTCTGGAAACACCATATATTTT.

This clone was recorded a few times. The chain uses TRBV7-3 and TRBJ1-1; 10 bases agree with TRBD1. There are 14 residues in the CDR3. Germline loops: CDR1 SGHTA, CDR2 FQGTGA. With 3 bases clipped from V and 3 bases from J, the junction kept 1 base outside the gene matches. DNA of the CDR3: TGTGCCAGCAGCTTGGACAGGGGGGACACTGAAGCTTTCTTT. This encodes CASSLDRGDTEAFF.

CDR3 nucleotides: TGTGCTAGTGGTTTTAGACAGCAGAACACTGAAGCTTTCTTT. This codes for CASGFRQQNTEAFF. The chain uses TRBV12-5 and TRBJ1-1, with TRBD1 as a possible D gene (5 bases). V dropped 3 bases and J dropped 1 base, with 9 bases sitting between them. The CDR3 runs to 14 residues. Germline V lookup: CDR1 LGHNT, CDR2 FRNRAP.